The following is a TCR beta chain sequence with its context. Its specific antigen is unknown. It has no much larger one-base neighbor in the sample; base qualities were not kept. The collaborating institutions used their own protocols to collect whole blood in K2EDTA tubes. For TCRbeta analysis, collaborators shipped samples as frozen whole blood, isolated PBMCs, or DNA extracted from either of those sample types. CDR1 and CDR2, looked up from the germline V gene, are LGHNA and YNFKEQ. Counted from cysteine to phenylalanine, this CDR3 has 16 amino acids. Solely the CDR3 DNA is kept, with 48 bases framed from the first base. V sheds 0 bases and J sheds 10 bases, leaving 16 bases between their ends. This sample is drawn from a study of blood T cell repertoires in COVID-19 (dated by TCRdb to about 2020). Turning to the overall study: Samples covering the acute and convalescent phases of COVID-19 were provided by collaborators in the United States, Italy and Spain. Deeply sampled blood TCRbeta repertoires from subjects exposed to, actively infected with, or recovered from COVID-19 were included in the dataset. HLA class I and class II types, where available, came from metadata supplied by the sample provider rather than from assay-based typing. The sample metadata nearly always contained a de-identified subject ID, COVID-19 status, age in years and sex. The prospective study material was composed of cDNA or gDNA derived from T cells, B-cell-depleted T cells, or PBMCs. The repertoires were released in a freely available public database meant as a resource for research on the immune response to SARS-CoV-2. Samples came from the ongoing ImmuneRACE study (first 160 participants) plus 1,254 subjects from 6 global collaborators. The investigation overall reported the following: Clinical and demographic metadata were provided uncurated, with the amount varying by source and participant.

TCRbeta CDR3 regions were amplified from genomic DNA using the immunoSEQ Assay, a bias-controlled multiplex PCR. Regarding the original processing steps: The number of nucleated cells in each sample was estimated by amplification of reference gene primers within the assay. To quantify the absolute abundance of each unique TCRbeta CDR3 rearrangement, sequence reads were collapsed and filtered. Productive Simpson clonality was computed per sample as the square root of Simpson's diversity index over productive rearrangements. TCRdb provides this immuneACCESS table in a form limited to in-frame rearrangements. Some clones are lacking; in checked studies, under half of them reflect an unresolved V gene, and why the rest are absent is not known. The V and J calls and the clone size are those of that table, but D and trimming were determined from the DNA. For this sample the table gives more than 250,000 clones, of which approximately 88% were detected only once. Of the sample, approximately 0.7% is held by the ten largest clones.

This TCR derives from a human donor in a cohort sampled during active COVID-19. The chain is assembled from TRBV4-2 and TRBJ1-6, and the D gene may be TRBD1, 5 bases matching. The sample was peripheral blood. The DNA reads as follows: TGTGCCAGCAGCCAAGATGTAGGGGAACTGGGATCACCCCTCCACTTT. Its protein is CASSQDVGELGSPLHF.